These 21 T cell receptor beta chains were sequenced from one sample in a study of tumour-infiltrating T cells in Burkitt lymphoma. Sequenced by immunoSEQ multiplex PCR; TCRdb stores in-frame clones only, minus some. In the table there are about 1,300 clones, 13% of which are singletons. Sample: tumor tissue. These receptors were obtained from a human donor with Burkitt lymphoma.

In this sample, this clone turned up a few times. This sequence joins TRBV10-1 and TRBJ2-5; 8 bases fit TRBD1. V was pared by 2 bases and J by 6 bases, with 5 bases of the junction left unmatched. The CDR3 consists of 14 residues. CDR1 and CDR2 (germline): WNHNN, SYGVQD (reference sequence). The CDR3 reads CASSENRGLKTQYF. The CDR3 DNA sequence: TGCGCCAGCAGTGAGAACAGGGGGTTAAAGACCCAGTACTTC.

The chain joins TRBV30 to TRBJ2-3, with no clear D. The CDR3 consists of 13 residues. Trimming cost V 2 bases and J 3 bases, with 9 bases left between them. Germline V lookup: CDR1 GTSNPN, CDR2 SVGIG (reference sequence). CDR3 sequence: CAWSLVLTDTQYF. The CDR3 nucleotides read TGTGCCTGGAGTTTAGTTCTAACAGATACGCAGTATTTT.

This clone has just a few counts. The gene calls are TRBV7-9 and TRBJ2-1; D could derive from TRBD1 or TRBD2 (5 bases each). V lost 1 base, J lost 4 bases, and 11 bases lay in between. Germline-derived CDR1 and CDR2 are SEHNR and FQNEAQ (reference sequence). This CDR3 is 15 amino acids long. The CDR3, as DNA: TGTGCCAGCAGCTTAGAACGAGGGGTATACAATGAGCAGTTCTTC. Residues: CASSLERGVYNEQFF.

In its sample, this clone was seen a few times. The chain joins TRBV15 to TRBJ2-1; D unclear. CDR1 and CDR2 (germline): LNHNV, YYDKDF (reference sequence). V was clipped by 0 bases and J by 3 bases, with 3 bases between them. This CDR3 has 13 residues. The CDR3 reads CATSREHYNEQFF. In DNA form, the CDR3 reads TGTGCCACCAGCAGAGAACACTACAATGAGCAGTTCTTC.

Of note for this clone: At one of its ends the junction is not consistent with the germline gene, which may arise from a read error. The chain recombines TRBV7-7 with TRBJ2-1, with 7 bases matching TRBD2. Per germline, CDR1 SSHAT and CDR2 FNYEAQ (reference sequence). The CDR3 has 15 amino acids. The CDR3 here is CASSPGGAGRNEQFF. Written as DNA, the CDR3 is TGTGCTAGCAGCCCCGGGGGAGCGGGGCGGAATGAGCAGTTCTTC.

A note on this clone: The same CDR3 also results from other DNA sequences found in this sample. This rearrangement joins TRBV7-2 to TRBJ1-1; unclear D gene. This CDR3 spans 13 amino acids. The germline CDR1 and CDR2 sequences are SGHTA and FQGNSA. With 3 bases removed from V and 1 base from J, the gap between germline ends came to 6 bases. In DNA form, the CDR3 reads TGTGCCAGCAGCTTGACGGGGAACACTGAAGCTTTCTTT. Amino acid sequence: CASSLTGNTEAFF.

This clone has more than one count but fewer than ten. The V and J genes are TRBV28 and TRBJ1-5; D perhaps matches TRBD1 (5 bases). Germline V gene lookup returns CDR1 MDHEN and CDR2 SYDVKM. V dropped 6 bases and J dropped 9 bases, with 15 bases sitting between them. CDR3 size: 13 residues. This chain's CDR3 is CASSPVVGGPQHF. CDR3 sequence (DNA): TGTGCCAGCAGCCCGGTTGTCGGGGGGCCCCAGCATTTT.

The chain is built from TRBV19 and TRBJ2-1, with a possible D match to TRBD2 (5 bases). CDR3 size: 15 residues. Deletions cut 3 bases from V and 8 bases from J, with 17 bases between. The germline V gene has CDR1 LNHDA and CDR2 SQIVND (reference sequence). The CDR3 is CASSIWSSGSDEQFF. The CDR3 DNA sequence: TGTGCCAGTAGTATTTGGTCCTCGGGGTCGGATGAGCAGTTCTTC.

The chain employs TRBV5-1 and TRBJ2-5, with D unclear. Germline V gene lookup returns CDR1 SGHRS and CDR2 YFSETQ. V shed 2 bases and J shed 2 bases, with 10 bases lying between them. The CDR3 spans 14 residues. The DNA of the CDR3 is TGCGCCAGCAGCTTAAGACCCCTTCAAGAGACCCAGTACTTC. The encoded protein is CASSLRPLQETQYF.

The chain is built from TRBV19 and TRBJ2-2; D remains unclear. The CDR3 has 15 amino acids. V shed 6 bases and J shed 2 bases, with 13 bases lying between them. Germline CDR1 LNHDA, CDR2 SQIVND (reference sequence). The CDR3 loop is CASRKPAGNTGELFF. As DNA, the CDR3 is TGTGCCAGTAGGAAACCGGCCGGAAACACCGGGGAGCTGTTTTTT.

By share of the sample, this clone is hyperexpanded (1% or more). This chain uses TRBV18 with TRBJ1-1, with D unclear. Germline V gene sequence: CDR1 KGHSH, CDR2 LQKENI. Trimming stripped 1 base from V and 0 bases from J, with 9 bases between. The CDR3 has 15 residues. Here the CDR3 DNA reads TGTGCCAGCTCACCACAGCGGACCATGAACACTGAAGCTTTCTTT. Its protein product is CASSPQRTMNTEAFF. The complete variable domain, with remaining parts taken from reference TRBV18 and TRBJ1-1, reads NAGVMQNPRHLVRRRGQEARLRCSPMKGHSHVYWYRQLPEEGLKFMVYLQKENIIDESGMPKERFSAEFPKEGPSILRIQQVVRGDSAAYFCASSPQRTMNTEAFFGQGTRLTVV.

This clone was found a few times. Germline is not matched at one junction end, which may reflect a read error. The chain has TRBV15 and TRBJ2-1; D gene unclear. This CDR3 spans 13 amino acids. Per germline, CDR1 LNHNV and CDR2 YYDKDF (reference sequence). DNA of the CDR3: TGTGCCACCAGCAGAGAACACTACAATAAGCAGTTCTTC. Residues: CATSREHYNKQFF.

The chain is built from TRBV19 and TRBJ1-1, with TRBD1 matching 8 bases. There are 13 residues in the CDR3. CDR1 LNHDA and CDR2 SQIVND come from the germline V gene (reference sequence). With V trimmed by 3 bases and J by 4 bases, 1 base remained unmatched. The CDR3 region is CASSITGGTEAFF. CDR3 DNA sequence: TGTGCCAGTAGTATCACAGGGGGCACTGAAGCTTTCTTT.

This clone has more than one count but fewer than ten. V usage is TRBV2 and J usage is TRBJ1-5; possibly TRBD1 for D (5 bases). Germline-derived CDR1 and CDR2 are SNHLY and FYNNEI. The V end was cut by 4 bases, the J end by 2 bases, with 9 bases between. The CDR3 extends over 14 amino acids. CDR3 region: CASSGVGGNQPQHF. Written as DNA, the CDR3 is TGTGCCAGCAGTGGGGTAGGGGGCAATCAGCCCCAGCATTTT.

This rearrangement joins TRBV28 to TRBJ1-6, with no clear D. The V gene lost 2 bases and the J gene lost 14 bases, with 13 bases spanning the gap. CDR1 is MDHEN, CDR2 SYDVKM, per germline. This CDR3 region has 13 residues. CDR3 coding DNA: TGTGCCAGCAGTTTAAGCGGCCTCAGGTCCCTCCACTTT. As protein: CASSLSGLRSLHF.

This clone was detected only a few times. V is TRBV6-1 and J is TRBJ2-6; D possibly corresponds to TRBD2 (5 bases). V lost 8 bases and J 4 bases, leaving 15 bases between the germline ends. The V gene's germline CDR1 is MNHNS and CDR2 SASEGT. The CDR3 runs 15 residues. The CDR3 is CASLLGVMGANVLTF. DNA of the CDR3: TGTGCCAGCTTACTCGGGGTTATGGGGGCCAACGTCCTGACTTTC.

This clone turned up a few times. The rearrangement joins TRBV4-2 to TRBJ2-3; TRBD2 might be the D (6 bases). CDR1 and CDR2 from the germline V gene are LGHNA and YNFKEQ. Trimming removed 0 bases at V and 0 bases at J, with 16 bases between. The CDR3 is 18 amino acids. The CDR3 nucleotides are TGTGCCAGCAGCCAAGATCGCGAGGGAGGTTATAGCACAGATACGCAGTATTTT. Its translation: CASSQDREGGYSTDTQYF.

This clone turned up a few times. J is TRBJ1-1 and V is TRBV10-3; weak D call: TRBD1 (5 bases). This CDR3 contains 15 residues. Germline CDR1 and CDR2: ENHRY and SYGVKD. Trimming cost V 0 bases and J 6 bases, with 14 bases left between them. CDR3 nucleotide sequence: TGTGCCATCAGTGAGTCCAAAGGGGCTCGGGCTGAAGCTTTCTTT. It encodes CAISESKGARAEAFF.

This rearrangement joins TRBV9 to TRBJ2-1; maybe TRBD2 (5 bases). The CDR3 length is 14 residues. V lost 3 bases to trimming and J lost 6 bases, with 13 bases between them. Germline V CDR1 and CDR2: SGDLS, YYNGEE. For the CDR3, the DNA is TGTGCCAGCAGCGCCGGAGGTGGAGGCAATGAGCAGTTCTTC. Amino acids: CASSAGGGGNEQFF.

This clone showed up just a few times. The J gene is TRBJ1-3, the V gene TRBV5-4; D remains unclear. The CDR3 covers 13 residues. V was shortened by 0 bases and J by 4 bases, with 5 bases between the two germline ends. CDR1 SGHNT and CDR2 YYREEE come from the germline V gene (reference sequence). The CDR3 DNA is TGTGCCAGCAGCTTGGGCGCCGGAAACACCATATATTTT. As protein: CASSLGAGNTIYF.

V usage is TRBV9 and J usage is TRBJ1-1; D perhaps matches TRBD1 (5 bases). This CDR3 is built from 16 residues. With 2 bases removed from V and 0 bases from J, the gap between germline ends came to 14 bases. Germline lookup yields CDR1 SGDLS and CDR2 YYNGEE. The CDR3: CASSVKGDPMNTEAFF. The CDR3 nucleotides read TGTGCCAGCAGCGTCAAAGGGGACCCCATGAACACTGAAGCTTTCTTT.